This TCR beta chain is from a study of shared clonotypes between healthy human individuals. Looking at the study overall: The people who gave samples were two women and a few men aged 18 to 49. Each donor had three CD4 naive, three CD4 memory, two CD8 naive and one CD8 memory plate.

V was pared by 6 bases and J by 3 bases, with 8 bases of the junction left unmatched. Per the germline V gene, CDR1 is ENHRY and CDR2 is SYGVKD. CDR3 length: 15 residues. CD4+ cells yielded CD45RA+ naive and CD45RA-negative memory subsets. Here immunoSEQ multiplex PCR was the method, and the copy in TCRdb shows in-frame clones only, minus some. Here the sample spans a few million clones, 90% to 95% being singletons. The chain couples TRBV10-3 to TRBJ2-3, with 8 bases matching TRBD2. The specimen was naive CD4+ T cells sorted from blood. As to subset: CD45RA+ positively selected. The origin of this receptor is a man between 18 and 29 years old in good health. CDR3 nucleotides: TGTGCCATCAGCCTTAGCGGGATCAAGACAGATACGCAGTATTTT. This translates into CAISLSGIKTDTQYF.